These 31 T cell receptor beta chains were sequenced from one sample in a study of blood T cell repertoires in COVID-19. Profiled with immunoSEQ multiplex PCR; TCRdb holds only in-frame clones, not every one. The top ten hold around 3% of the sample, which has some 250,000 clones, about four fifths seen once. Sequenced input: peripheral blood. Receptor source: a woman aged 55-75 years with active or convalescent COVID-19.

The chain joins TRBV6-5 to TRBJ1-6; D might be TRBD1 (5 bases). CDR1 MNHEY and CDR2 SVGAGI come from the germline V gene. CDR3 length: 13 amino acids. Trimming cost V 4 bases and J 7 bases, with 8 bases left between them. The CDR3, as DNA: TGTGCCAGCAGTTGGGGGGTAAATTCACCCCTCCACTTT. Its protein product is CASSWGVNSPLHF.

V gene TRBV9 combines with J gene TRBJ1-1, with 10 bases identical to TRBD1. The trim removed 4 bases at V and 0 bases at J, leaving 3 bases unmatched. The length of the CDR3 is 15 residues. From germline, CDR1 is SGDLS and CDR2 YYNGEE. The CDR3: CASSPGQGLNTEAFF. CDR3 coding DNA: TGTGCCAGCAGCCCGGGACAGGGGTTGAACACTGAAGCTTTCTTT.

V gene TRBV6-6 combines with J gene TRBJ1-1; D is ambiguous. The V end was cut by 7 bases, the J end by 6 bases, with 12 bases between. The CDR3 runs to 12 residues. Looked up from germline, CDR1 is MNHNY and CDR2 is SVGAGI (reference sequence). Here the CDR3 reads CASTTTGSEAFF. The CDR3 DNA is TGTGCCAGCACTACCACGGGATCTGAAGCTTTCTTT.

The CDR3 DNA reads as TGTGCCAGCAGCTTAACAGGCTCTGGAAACACCATATATTTT. It translates to CASSLTGSGNTIYF. The chain links TRBV9 to TRBJ1-3; a possible D gene is TRBD1 (5 bases). V lost 4 bases and J 0 bases, leaving 8 bases between the germline ends. This CDR3 region has 14 residues. CDR1 and CDR2 from the germline V gene are SGDLS and YYNGEE.

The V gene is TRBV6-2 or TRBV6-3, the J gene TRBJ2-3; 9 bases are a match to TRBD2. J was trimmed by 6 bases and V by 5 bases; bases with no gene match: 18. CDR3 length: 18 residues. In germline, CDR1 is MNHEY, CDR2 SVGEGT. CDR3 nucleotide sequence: TGTGCCAGCAGTCACCTTGAAGCGGGGGGCCGCCTCACGGATACGCAGTATTTT. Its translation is CASSHLEAGGRLTDTQYF.

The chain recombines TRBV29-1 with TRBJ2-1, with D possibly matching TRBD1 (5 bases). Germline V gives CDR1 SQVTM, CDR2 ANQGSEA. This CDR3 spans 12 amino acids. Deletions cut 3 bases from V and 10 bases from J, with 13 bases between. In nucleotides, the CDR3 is TGCAGCGTTGAGTTGCCAGGACAAGAGCAGTTCTTC. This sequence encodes CSVELPGQEQFF.

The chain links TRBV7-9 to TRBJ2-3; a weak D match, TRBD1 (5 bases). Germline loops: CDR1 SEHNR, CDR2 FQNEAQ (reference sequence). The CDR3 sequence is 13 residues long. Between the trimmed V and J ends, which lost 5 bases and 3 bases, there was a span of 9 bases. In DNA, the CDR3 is TGTGCCAGCAGCCCCAGACAGACAGATACGCAGTATTTT. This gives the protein CASSPRQTDTQYF.

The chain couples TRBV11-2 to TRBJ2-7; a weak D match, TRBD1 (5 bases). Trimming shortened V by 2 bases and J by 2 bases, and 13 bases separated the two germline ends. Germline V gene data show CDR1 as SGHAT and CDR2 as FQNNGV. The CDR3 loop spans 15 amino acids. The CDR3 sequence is CASSLSDKGTYEQYF. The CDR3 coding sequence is TGTGCCAGCAGCTTAAGTGACAAGGGGACCTACGAGCAGTACTTC.

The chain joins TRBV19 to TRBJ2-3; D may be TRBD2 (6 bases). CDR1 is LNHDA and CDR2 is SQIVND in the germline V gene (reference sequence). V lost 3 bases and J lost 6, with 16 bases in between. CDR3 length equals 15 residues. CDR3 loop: CASSIDGGGADTQYF. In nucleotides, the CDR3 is TGTGCCAGTAGTATCGACGGAGGCGGGGCGGATACGCAGTATTTT.

As DNA, the CDR3 is TGTGCTAGTGGTTTGGTACCCAGAACGACTAGGGTTCTCTATGGCTACACCTTC. This codes for CASGLVPRTTRVLYGYTF. The rearrangement links TRBV12-5 to TRBJ1-2; D gene uncertain. Germline CDR1 LGHNT, CDR2 FRNRAP. The CDR3 consists of 18 residues. Trimming took off 0 bases at V and 4 bases at J, with 21 bases between the two ends. The full variable domain, in which reference TRBV12-5 and TRBJ1-2 provide the parts outside the CDR3, is DARVTQTPRHKVTEMGQEVTMRCQPILGHNTVFWYRQTMMQGLELLAYFRNRAPLDDSGMPKDRFSAEMPDATLATLKIQPSEPRDSAVYFCASGLVPRTTRVLYGYTFGSGTRLTVV.

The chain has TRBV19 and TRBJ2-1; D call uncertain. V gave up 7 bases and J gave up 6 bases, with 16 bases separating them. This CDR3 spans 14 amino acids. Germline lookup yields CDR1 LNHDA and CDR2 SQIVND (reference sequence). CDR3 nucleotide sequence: TGTGCCAGTACCCAGTGGCCAGAAACCAATGAGCAGTTCTTC. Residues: CASTQWPETNEQFF.

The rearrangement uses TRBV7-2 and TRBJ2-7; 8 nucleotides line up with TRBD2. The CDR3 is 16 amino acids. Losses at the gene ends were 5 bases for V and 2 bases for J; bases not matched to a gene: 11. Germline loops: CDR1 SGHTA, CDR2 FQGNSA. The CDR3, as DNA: TGTGCCAGCAGCGGGCGCGGGGGAGCGGGGGCCTACGAGCAGTACTTC. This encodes CASSGRGGAGAYEQYF.

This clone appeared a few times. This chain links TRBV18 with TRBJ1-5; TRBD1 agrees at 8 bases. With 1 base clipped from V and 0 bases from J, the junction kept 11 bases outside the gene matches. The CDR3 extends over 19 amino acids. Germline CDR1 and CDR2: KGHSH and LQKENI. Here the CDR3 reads CASSPRGQGGAYSNQPQHF. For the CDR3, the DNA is TGTGCCAGCTCACCACGCGGACAGGGCGGGGCGTATAGCAATCAGCCCCAGCATTTT.

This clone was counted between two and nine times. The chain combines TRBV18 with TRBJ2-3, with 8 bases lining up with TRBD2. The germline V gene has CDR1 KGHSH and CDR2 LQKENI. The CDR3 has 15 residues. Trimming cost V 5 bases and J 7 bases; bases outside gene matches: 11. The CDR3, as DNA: TGTGCCAGCTCATTGAGCGGGGGACGACAAAATACGCAGTATTTT. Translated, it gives CASSLSGGRQNTQYF.

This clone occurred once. CDR3 bases: TGTGCCAGCAGGGACAGGGGGCGCACTGAAAAACTGTTTTTT. This codes for CASRDRGRTEKLFF. V is TRBV6-5 and J is TRBJ1-4, with 11 bases that match TRBD1. V was clipped by 6 bases and J by 7 bases; unmatched bases: 4. The CDR3 consists of 14 residues. Germline lookup yields CDR1 MNHEY and CDR2 SVGAGI.

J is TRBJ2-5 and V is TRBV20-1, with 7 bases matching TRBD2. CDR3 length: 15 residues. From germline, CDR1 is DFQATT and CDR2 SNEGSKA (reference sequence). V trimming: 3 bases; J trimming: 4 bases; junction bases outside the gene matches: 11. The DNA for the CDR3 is TGCAGTGCTAGTTCGACTAGCCTGGGAGGAGAGACCCAGTACTTC. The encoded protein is CSASSTSLGGETQYF.

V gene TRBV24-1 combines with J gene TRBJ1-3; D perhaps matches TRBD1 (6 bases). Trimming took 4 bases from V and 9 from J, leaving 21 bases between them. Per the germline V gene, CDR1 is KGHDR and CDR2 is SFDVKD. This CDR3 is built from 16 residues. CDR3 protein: CATSERTGRVRGTIYF. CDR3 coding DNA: TGTGCCACCAGTGAACGCACAGGGAGGGTCCGTGGCACCATATATTTT.

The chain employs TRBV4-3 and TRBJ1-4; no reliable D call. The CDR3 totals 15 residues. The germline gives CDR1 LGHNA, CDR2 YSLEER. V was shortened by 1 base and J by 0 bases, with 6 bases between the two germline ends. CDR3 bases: TGCGCCAGCAGCCAAGGCGGTGCAACTAATGAAAAACTGTTTTTT. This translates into CASSQGGATNEKLFF.

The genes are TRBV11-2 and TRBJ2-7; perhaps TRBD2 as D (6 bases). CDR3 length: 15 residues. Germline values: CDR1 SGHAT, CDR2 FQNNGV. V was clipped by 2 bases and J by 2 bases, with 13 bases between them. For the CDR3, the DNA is TGTGCCAGCAGCTTATCTCCGACGGGAGCCTACGAGCAGTACTTC. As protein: CASSLSPTGAYEQYF.

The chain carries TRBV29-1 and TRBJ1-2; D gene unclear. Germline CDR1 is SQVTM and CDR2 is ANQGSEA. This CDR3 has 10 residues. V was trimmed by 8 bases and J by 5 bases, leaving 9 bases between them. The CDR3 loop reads CSSRVYGYTF. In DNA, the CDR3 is TGCAGCTCACGGGTTTATGGCTACACCTTC.

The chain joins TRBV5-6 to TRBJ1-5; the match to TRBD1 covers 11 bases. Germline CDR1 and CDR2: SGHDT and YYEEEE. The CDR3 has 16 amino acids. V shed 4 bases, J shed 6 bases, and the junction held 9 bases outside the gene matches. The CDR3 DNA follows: TGTGCCAGCAGCCCCGGGACAGGGGGAGGTGGTCAGCCCCAGCATTTT. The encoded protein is CASSPGTGGGGQPQHF.

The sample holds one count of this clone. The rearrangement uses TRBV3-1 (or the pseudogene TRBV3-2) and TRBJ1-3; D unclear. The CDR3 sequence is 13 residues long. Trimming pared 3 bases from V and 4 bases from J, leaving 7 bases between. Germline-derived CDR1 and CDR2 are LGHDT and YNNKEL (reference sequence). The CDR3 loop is CASSHVQGNTIYF. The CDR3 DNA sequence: TGTGCCAGCAGCCACGTACAGGGAAACACCATATATTTT.

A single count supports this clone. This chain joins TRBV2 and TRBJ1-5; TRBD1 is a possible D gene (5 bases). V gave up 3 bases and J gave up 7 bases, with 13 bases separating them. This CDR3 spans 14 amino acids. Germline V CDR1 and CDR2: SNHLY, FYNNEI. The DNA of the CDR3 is TGTGCCAGCAGTGACAGGGTAATCAACCAGCCCCAGCATTTT. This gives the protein CASSDRVINQPQHF. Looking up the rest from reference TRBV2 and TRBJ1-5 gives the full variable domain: EPEVTQTPSHQVTQMGQEVILRCVPISNHLYFYWYRQILGQKVEFLVSFYNNEISEKSEIFDDQFSVERPDGSNFTLKIRSTKLEDSAMYFCASSDRVINQPQHFGDGTRLSIL.

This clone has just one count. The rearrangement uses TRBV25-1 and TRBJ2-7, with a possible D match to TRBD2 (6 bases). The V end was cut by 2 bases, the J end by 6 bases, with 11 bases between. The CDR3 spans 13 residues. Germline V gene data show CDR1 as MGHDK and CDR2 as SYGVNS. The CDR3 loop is CASSELGGSEQYF. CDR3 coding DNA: TGTGCCAGCAGTGAACTTGGGGGGAGCGAGCAGTACTTC.

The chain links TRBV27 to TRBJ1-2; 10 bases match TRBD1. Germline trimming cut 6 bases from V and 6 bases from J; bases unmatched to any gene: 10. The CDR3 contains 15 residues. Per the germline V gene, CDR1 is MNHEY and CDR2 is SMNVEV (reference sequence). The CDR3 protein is CASSDRRQGAHGYTF. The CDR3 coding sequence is TGTGCCAGCAGCGATCGTAGACAGGGGGCTCATGGCTACACCTTC.

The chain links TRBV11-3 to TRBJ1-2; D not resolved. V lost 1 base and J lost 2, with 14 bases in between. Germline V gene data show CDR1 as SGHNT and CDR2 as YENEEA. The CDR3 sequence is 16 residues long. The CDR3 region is CASSLAPGINNYGYTF. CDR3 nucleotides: TGTGCCAGCAGCTTAGCCCCCGGGATCAACAACTATGGCTACACCTTC.

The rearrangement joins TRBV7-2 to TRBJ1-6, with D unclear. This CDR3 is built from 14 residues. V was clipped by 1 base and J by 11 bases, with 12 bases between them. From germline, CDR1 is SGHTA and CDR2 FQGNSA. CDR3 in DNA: TGTGCCAGCAGCTTAGTTCCTGAGGGCGCACCCCTCCACTTT. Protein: CASSLVPEGAPLHF.

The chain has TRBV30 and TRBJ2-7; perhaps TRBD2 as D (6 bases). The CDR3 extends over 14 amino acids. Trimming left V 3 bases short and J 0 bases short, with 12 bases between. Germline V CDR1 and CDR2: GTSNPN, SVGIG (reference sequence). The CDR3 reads CAWRRDSSSYEQYF. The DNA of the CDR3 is TGTGCCTGGAGGCGGGACTCCTCCTCCTACGAGCAGTACTTC.

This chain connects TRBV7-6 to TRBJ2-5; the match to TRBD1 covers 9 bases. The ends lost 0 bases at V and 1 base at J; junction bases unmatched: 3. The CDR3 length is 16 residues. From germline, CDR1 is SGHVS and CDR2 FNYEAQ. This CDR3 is CASSLAMTGGQETQYF. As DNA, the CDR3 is TGTGCCAGCAGCTTAGCGATGACAGGGGGCCAAGAGACCCAGTACTTC.

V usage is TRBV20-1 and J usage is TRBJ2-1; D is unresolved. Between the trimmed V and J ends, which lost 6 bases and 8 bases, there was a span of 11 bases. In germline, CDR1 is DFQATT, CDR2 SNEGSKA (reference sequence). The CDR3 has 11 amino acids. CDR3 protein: CSAFGPDEQFF. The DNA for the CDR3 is TGCAGTGCCTTTGGGCCGGATGAGCAGTTCTTC.

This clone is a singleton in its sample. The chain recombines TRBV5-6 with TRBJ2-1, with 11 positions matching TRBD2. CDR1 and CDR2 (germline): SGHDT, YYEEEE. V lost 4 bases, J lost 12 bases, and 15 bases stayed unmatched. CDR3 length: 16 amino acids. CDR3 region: CASSQISGGALGLQFF. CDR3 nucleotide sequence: TGTGCCAGCAGCCAAATTAGCGGGGGGGCCCTCGGTTTGCAGTTCTTC.